These 27 T cell receptor beta chains were sequenced from one sample in a study of T cells in Graves' hyperthyroidism and ophthalmopathy. Using RNA transcripts as the source, TCR beta CDR3 regions were amplified. The HTBI set primed first-round TCR CDR3 RT-PCR. TCRdb passed the multiplex PCR reads through MiXCR, listing each CDR3 protein once. Of around 530,000 distinct CDR3 sequences in the sample, 15% to 20% were seen once. Sample: blood. Receptors were obtained from a woman between 18 and 29 years old with Graves' ophthalmopathy.

This clonotype appeared many times. The chain has TRBV28 and TRBJ2-1, with 8 positions matching TRBD2. With 10 bases clipped from V and 8 bases from J, the junction kept 10 bases outside the gene matches. The germline gives CDR1 MDHEN, CDR2 SYDVKM. The CDR3 is 13 amino acids. CDR3 DNA sequence: TGTGCCACCCTCCCCCGGGAGGGGGATGAGCAGTTCTTC. It yields the protein CATLPREGDEQFF.

Comments on this clonotype: One end of the junction fails to match germline, which may point to a read error. The chain couples TRBV5-1 to TRBJ2-7; D ambiguous. The CDR3 is 13 residues long. Germline V CDR1 and CDR2: SGHRS, YFSETQ. CDR3 sequence reads: CASSLDQGYEQYF. For the CDR3, the DNA is TGTGCCAGCAGCTTAGACCAAGGCTACGAGCAGTACTTC.

At least ten counts were recorded for this clonotype. The V and J genes are TRBV20-1 and TRBJ2-5, with D uncertain. The CDR3 has 12 residues. Germline CDR1 and CDR2: DFQATT and SNEGSKA (reference sequence). Trimming removed 6 bases from V and 0 bases from J, with 8 bases in between. In DNA, the CDR3 is TGCAGTGCACTTCAAAACCAAGAGACCCAGTACTTC. Translated, it gives CSALQNQETQYF.

This clonotype was recorded many times. The chain couples TRBV30 to TRBJ2-7; D gene uncertain. Germline-derived CDR1 and CDR2 are GTSNPN and SVGIG (reference sequence). The CDR3 is made up of 11 amino acids. V lost 4 bases, J lost 3 bases, and 7 bases lay in between. In nucleotides, the CDR3 is TGTGCCTGGACCTCCCTCTACGAGCAGTACTTC. Amino acids: CAWTSLYEQYF.

This clonotype occurred a few times. The chain links TRBV5-1 to TRBJ2-2; D perhaps matches TRBD1 (6 bases). Germline assignment: CDR1 SGHRS and CDR2 YFSETQ. Deletions cut 0 bases from V and 6 bases from J, with 9 bases between. This CDR3 is 14 amino acids long. As DNA, the CDR3 is TGCGCCAGCAGCTTGGAAGGGGGAGCCGGGGAGCTGTTTTTT. Translation gives CASSLEGGAGELFF.

V is TRBV5-8 and J is TRBJ1-1; D not certain. Trimming took off 0 bases at V and 1 base at J, with 10 bases between the two ends. The CDR3 totals 15 residues. Germline V lookup: CDR1 SGHTS, CDR2 YDEGEE. For the CDR3, the DNA is TGTGCCAGCAGCTTGGCGGCATGGGAGAACACTGAAGCTTTCTTT. Its translation is CASSLAAWENTEAFF.

This clonotype was seen repeatedly, ten times or more. The gene calls are TRBV27 and TRBJ1-2; D not resolved. CDR1 is MNHEY, CDR2 SMNVEV, per germline (reference sequence). There are 13 residues in the CDR3. Trimming cost V 6 bases and J 5 bases, with 13 bases left between them. CDR3 sequence reads: CASSFRDFYGYTF. CDR3 nucleotide sequence: TGTGCCAGCAGCTTTCGAGACTTTTATGGCTACACCTTC.

This clonotype was recorded at least ten times. This chain joins TRBV28 and TRBJ2-5, with TRBD2 matching over 8 bases. V was pared by 5 bases and J by 4 bases, with 30 bases of the junction left unmatched. The CDR3 length is 22 residues. Germline CDR1 and CDR2: MDHEN and SYDVKM. CDR3 amino acids: CASSARAWGLSGGTPFGETQYF. For the CDR3, the DNA is TGTGCCAGCAGTGCCCGGGCCTGGGGATTGAGCGGGGGTACGCCATTTGGAGAGACCCAGTACTTC.

This clonotype has more than one count but fewer than ten. The CDR3 DNA reads TGTGCCAGCAGCCGAGTTAACAGTATTCAAGAGACCCAGTACTTC. It translates to CASSRVNSIQETQYF. The chain joins TRBV7-2 to TRBJ2-5; D is unclear. This CDR3 contains 15 residues. Germline loops: CDR1 SGHTA, CDR2 FQGNSA. V lost 5 bases, J lost 2 bases, and 15 bases lay in between.

This sequence joins TRBV19 and TRBJ1-2, with 8 bases aligning to TRBD1. Trimming removed 10 bases from V and 3 bases from J; junction bases left unmatched: 10. This CDR3 is built from 14 residues. Looked up from germline, CDR1 is LNHDA and CDR2 is SQIVND (reference sequence). The chain's CDR3 is CATSRTGYDYGYTF. The CDR3, as DNA: TGTGCCACCAGTAGGACAGGGTACGACTATGGCTACACCTTC.

This clonotype was recorded many times. This chain uses TRBV30 with TRBJ2-2, with D unresolved. The germline CDR1 and CDR2 sequences are GTSNPN and SVGIG (reference sequence). The CDR3 is made up of 16 amino acids. The V end was cut by 0 bases, the J end by 6 bases, with 17 bases between. The CDR3 here is CAWSVQSQDGAGELFF. The CDR3 DNA reads TGTGCCTGGAGTGTCCAGTCCCAGGACGGAGCCGGGGAGCTGTTTTTT.

J is TRBJ2-7 and V is TRBV7-2; D possibly corresponds to TRBD1 (5 bases). The germline V gene encodes CDR1 SGHTA and CDR2 FQGNSA. V lost 4 bases to trimming and J lost 0 bases, with 7 bases between them. The CDR3 consists of 13 residues. As DNA, the CDR3 is TGTGCCAGCAGCTACAGGATCTCCTACGAGCAGTACTTC. Translated, it gives CASSYRISYEQYF.

This clonotype was found many times. The chain carries TRBV28 and TRBJ1-2; the match to TRBD1 covers 10 bases. The CDR3 runs to 14 residues. V was clipped by 2 bases and J by 4 bases; unmatched bases: 1. Germline-derived CDR1 and CDR2 are MDHEN and SYDVKM. CDR3 loop: CASSLGTGVYGYTF. The CDR3 region has the DNA TGTGCCAGCAGTTTAGGGACAGGGGTCTATGGCTACACCTTC.

V and J are TRBV7-2 and TRBJ1-2; D gene unclear. Germline CDR1 SGHTA, CDR2 FQGNSA. Deletions cut 5 bases from V and 4 bases from J, with 17 bases between. The CDR3 totals 15 residues. As DNA, the CDR3 is TGTGCCAGCAGCCCCCCCGGACCGCGCGTCTATGGCTACACCTTC. Protein product: CASSPPGPRVYGYTF.

This clonotype has just a few counts. The rearrangement joins TRBV27 to TRBJ1-5, with 9 positions matching TRBD1. J lost 3 bases, V lost 4 bases, and 10 bases had no gene match. From germline, CDR1 is MNHEY and CDR2 SMNVEV (reference sequence). This CDR3 comprises 17 residues. This CDR3 reads CASSSYSGTGFNQPQHF. The CDR3 DNA reads TGTGCCAGCAGTTCCTACTCCGGGACAGGGTTCAATCAGCCCCAGCATTTT.

This clonotype was detected many times. This chain joins TRBV2 and TRBJ2-5; the D gene is possibly TRBD1 (6 bases). Germline CDR1 and CDR2: SNHLY and FYNNEI. V dropped 8 bases and J dropped 0 bases, with 10 bases sitting between them. The CDR3 has 13 amino acids. Here the CDR3 DNA reads TGTGCCAGCGGCCGGGACAACCAAGAGACCCAGTACTTC. Its protein is CASGRDNQETQYF. The full variable domain, rest sourced from reference TRBV2 and TRBJ2-5, is EPEVTQTPSHQVTQMGQEVILRCVPISNHLYFYWYRQILGQKVEFLVSFYNNEISEKSEIFDDQFSVERPDGSNFTLKIRSTKLEDSAMYFCASGRDNQETQYFGPGTRLLVL.

The V and J genes are TRBV28 and TRBJ2-6; TRBD1 matches 7 bases. V was pared by 6 bases and J by 5 bases, with 4 bases of the junction left unmatched. The CDR3 has 14 amino acids. Looked up from germline, CDR1 is MDHEN and CDR2 is SYDVKM. CDR3 region: CASRGTARANVLTF. CDR3 sequence (DNA): TGTGCCAGCAGGGGGACAGCCCGGGCCAACGTCCTGACTTTC.

This clonotype has at least ten counts. DNA for the CDR3: TGTGCCAGCAGTTTTTCCACCGGACAGATGGGGGAGACCCAGTACTTC. Translating it yields CASSFSTGQMGETQYF. The chain joins TRBV28 to TRBJ2-5, with D maybe TRBD1 (6 bases). The CDR3 loop spans 16 amino acids. Germline V CDR1 and CDR2: MDHEN, SYDVKM. Trimming pared 3 bases from V and 5 bases from J, leaving 19 bases between. The full variable domain, completed using reference TRBV28 and TRBJ2-5, is DVKVTQSSRYLVKRTGEKVFLECVQDMDHENMFWYRQDPGLGLRLIYFSYDVKMKEKGDIPEGYSVSREKKERFSLILESASTNQTSMYLCASSFSTGQMGETQYFGPGTRLLVL.

The chain uses TRBV7-2 and TRBJ2-7; D is uncertain. This CDR3 is 14 amino acids long. V gave up 5 bases and J gave up 0 bases, with 11 bases separating them. Per the germline V gene, CDR1 is SGHTA and CDR2 is FQGNSA. The CDR3 sequence is CASSPLGISYEQYF. CDR3 in DNA: TGTGCCAGCAGCCCTCTGGGGATCTCCTACGAGCAGTACTTC.

Worth noting for this clonotype: A much larger clone differs from this one at a single base, so this may be a read error. The genes are TRBV18 and TRBJ2-5; the match to TRBD1 covers 8 bases. Per the germline V gene, CDR1 is KGHSH and CDR2 is LQKENI. The CDR3 consists of 15 residues. The CDR3 bases are TGTACCAGCTCCGAGACAGGGGCGGTTGAAGGGACCCAGTACTTC. Encoded protein: CTSSETGAVEGTQYF.

Only a few counts were recorded for this clonotype. The genes are TRBV11-2 and TRBJ1-4, with a possible D match to TRBD1 (6 bases). The CDR3 is made up of 17 amino acids. In germline, CDR1 is SGHAT, CDR2 FQNNGV. Deletions cut 3 bases from V and 4 bases from J, with 18 bases between. The CDR3 is CASSFGQGGQNNEKLFF. The CDR3 DNA follows: TGTGCCAGCAGCTTCGGTCAAGGAGGACAGAATAATGAAAAACTGTTTTTT. Based on the CDR3 plus reference TRBV11-2 and TRBJ1-4, the full variable domain is EAGVAQSPRYKIIEKRQSVAFWCNPISGHATLYWYQQILGQGPKLLIQFQNNGVVDDSQLPKDRFSAERLKGVDSTLKIQPAKLEDSAVYLCASSFGQGGQNNEKLFFGSGTQLSVL.

This clonotype was found once. The chain recombines TRBV20-1 with TRBJ1-4, with 8 bases fitting TRBD1. The CDR3 consists of 14 residues. The germline CDR1 and CDR2 sequences are DFQATT and SNEGSKA (reference sequence). The V and J ends lost 6 bases and 5 bases, in that order; junction bases with no gene match: 8. Here the CDR3 reads CSAHQGAYNEKLFF. The DNA of the CDR3 is TGCAGTGCCCACCAGGGGGCATACAATGAAAAACTGTTTTTT.

This clonotype occurred many times. V gene TRBV28 combines with J gene TRBJ2-1; TRBD2 matches 7 bases. The length of the CDR3 is 15 residues. V lost 3 bases and J lost 10; bases outside the gene matches: 12. Germline lookup yields CDR1 MDHEN and CDR2 SYDVKM. CDR3 coding DNA: TGTGCCAGCAGTTTTTCAGGTAGCGGGTGGCGAGAGCAGTTCTTC. Translating it yields CASSFSGSGWREQFF. The variable domain in full, with the rest retrieved from reference TRBV28 and TRBJ2-1, is DVKVTQSSRYLVKRTGEKVFLECVQDMDHENMFWYRQDPGLGLRLIYFSYDVKMKEKGDIPEGYSVSREKKERFSLILESASTNQTSMYLCASSFSGSGWREQFFGPGTRLTVL.

This clonotype occurred once. The V call is TRBV24-1, the J call TRBJ1-3; D gene ambiguous. The germline CDR1 and CDR2 sequences are KGHDR and SFDVKD. This CDR3 has 16 amino acids. V was cut by 2 bases and J by 0 bases, with 10 bases left in between. The CDR3 DNA follows: TGTGCCACCAGTGATTCCCAGGCAACCTCTGGAAACACCATATATTTT. Translation: CATSDSQATSGNTIYF.

The chain has TRBV20-1 and TRBJ2-7; 8 nucleotides agree with TRBD1. The CDR3 length is 14 residues. The trim removed 3 bases at V and 4 bases at J, leaving 8 bases unmatched. Germline CDR1 is DFQATT and CDR2 is SNEGSKA (reference sequence). CDR3 protein: CSARGTGGFYEQYF. Here the CDR3 DNA reads TGCAGTGCTAGGGGAACAGGGGGTTTTTACGAGCAGTACTTC.

This clonotype was seen at least ten times. V gene TRBV20-1 combines with J gene TRBJ2-1, with D tentatively TRBD1 (5 bases). Germline V lookup: CDR1 DFQATT, CDR2 SNEGSKA (reference sequence). CDR3 length equals 13 residues. V was clipped by 6 bases and J by 2 bases, with 11 bases between them. The CDR3, as DNA: TGCAGTGCCTTTGGGGCTACCTACAATGAGCAGTTCTTC. Translation: CSAFGATYNEQFF.

This clonotype was found many times. This sequence joins TRBV5-1 and TRBJ2-7; a possible D gene is TRBD1 (6 bases). There are 16 residues in the CDR3. Germline CDR1 is SGHRS and CDR2 is YFSETQ. Trimming shortened V by 0 bases and J by 3 bases, and 16 bases separated the two germline ends. The CDR3 here is CASSLAEGTLGYEQYF. The CDR3 DNA reads as TGCGCCAGCAGCTTGGCTGAAGGGACACTTGGCTACGAGCAGTACTTC. Drawing the rest from reference TRBV5-1 and TRBJ2-7, the complete variable domain is KAGVTQTPRYLIKTRGQQVTLSCSPISGHRSVSWYQQTPGQGLQFLFEYFSETQRNKGNFPGRFSGRQFSNSRSEMNVSTLELGDSALYLCASSLAEGTLGYEQYFGPGTRLTVT.